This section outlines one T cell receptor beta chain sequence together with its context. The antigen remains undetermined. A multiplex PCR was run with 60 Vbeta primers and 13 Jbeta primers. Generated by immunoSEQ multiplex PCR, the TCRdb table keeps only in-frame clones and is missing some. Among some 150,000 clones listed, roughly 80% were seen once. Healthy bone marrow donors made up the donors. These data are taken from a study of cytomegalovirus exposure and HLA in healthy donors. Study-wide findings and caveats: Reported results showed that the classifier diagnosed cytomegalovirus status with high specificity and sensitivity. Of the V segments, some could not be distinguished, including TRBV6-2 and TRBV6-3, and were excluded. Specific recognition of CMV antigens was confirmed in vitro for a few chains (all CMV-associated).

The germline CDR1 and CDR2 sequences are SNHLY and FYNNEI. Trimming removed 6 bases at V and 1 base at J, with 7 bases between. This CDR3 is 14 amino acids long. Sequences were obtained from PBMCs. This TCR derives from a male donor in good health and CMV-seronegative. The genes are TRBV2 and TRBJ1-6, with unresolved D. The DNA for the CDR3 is TGTGCCAGCAGAGAGGGATCCTATAATTCACCCCTCCACTTT. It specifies CASREGSYNSPLHF.